The 20 T cell receptor beta chains reported below all come from one sample, sequenced in a study of regulatory T cells in long-lasting Graves disease. Libraries of TCR beta came from iRepertoire HTBI primers plus Arm-PCR of CDR3 regions. TCRdb re-called the multiplex PCR reads through MiXCR, storing one row per CDR3 protein. The sample contains 580,000 or so distinct CDR3 sequences, around 15% of which appear only once. As to time point: newly diagnosed GD, antithyroid drugs for less than 3 months. PBMC RNA was the source of the TCR library. The data also belong to a second study, concerning T cells in Graves' hyperthyroidism and ophthalmopathy.

The specimen was peripheral blood mononuclear cells (PBMCs), collected at new diagnosis, from a patient treated with antithyroid drugs. The receptors come from a man between 18 and 29 years old with Graves disease.

In regard to this clonotype: A much larger clone differs by one base, so this may be a read error. V gene TRBV2 combines with J gene TRBJ2-1; 10 bases match TRBD2. Germline CDR1 reads SNHLY; CDR2 reads FYNNEI. The CDR3 has 12 residues. The CDR3 reads CASQREGNKQFF. The CDR3 nucleotides read TGTGCCAGTCAGCGGGAGGGCAATAAGCAGTTCTTC. The full variable domain, in which reference TRBV2 and TRBJ2-1 provide the parts outside the CDR3, is EPEVTQTPSHQVTQMGQEVILRCVPISNHLYFYWYRQILGQKVEFLVSFYNNEISEKSEIFDDQFSVERPDGSNFTLKIRSTKLEDSAMYFCASQREGNKQFFGPGTRLTVL.

This clonotype was detected a few times. J is TRBJ2-3 and V is TRBV5-5, with a weak D call TRBD1 (6 bases). CDR1 and CDR2 (germline): SGHKS, YYEKEE (reference sequence). V lost 4 bases to trimming and J lost 6 bases, with 18 bases between them. The CDR3 is made up of 15 amino acids. The CDR3 region has the DNA TGTGCCAGCAGCCTCTCGGGACACCCCACGGATACGCAGTATTTT. This encodes CASSLSGHPTDTQYF.

This clonotype has only a few counts. This chain connects TRBV5-1 to TRBJ2-6; 7 bases are a match to TRBD1. Germline loops: CDR1 SGHRS, CDR2 YFSETQ. CDR3 length: 15 amino acids. The J segment lost 3 bases and the V segment lost 2 bases, leaving 2 bases of the junction unmatched. DNA for the CDR3: TGCGCCAGCAGCTTACAGGGGATTGGGGCCAACGTCCTGACTTTC. This translates into CASSLQGIGANVLTF. Drawing the rest from reference TRBV5-1 and TRBJ2-6, the complete variable domain is KAGVTQTPRYLIKTRGQQVTLSCSPISGHRSVSWYQQTPGQGLQFLFEYFSETQRNKGNFPGRFSGRQFSNSRSEMNVSTLELGDSALYLCASSLQGIGANVLTFGAGSRLTVL.

This clonotype was detected ten times or more. The chain links TRBV30 to TRBJ2-7; D gene ambiguous. Trimming stripped 3 bases from V and 0 bases from J, with 12 bases between. The CDR3 runs to 14 residues. CDR1 GTSNPN and CDR2 SVGIG come from the germline V gene (reference sequence). Here the CDR3 reads CAWRPTSSSYEQYF. CDR3 nucleotide sequence: TGTGCCTGGAGACCCACCTCGAGCTCCTACGAGCAGTACTTC.

This chain joins TRBV28 and TRBJ2-4; no clear D gene. CDR3 size: 15 residues. V was clipped by 5 bases and J by 3 bases, with 14 bases between them. The germline CDR1 and CDR2 sequences are MDHEN and SYDVKM. The CDR3: CASSGAAEIKNIQYF. CDR3 DNA: TGTGCCAGCAGTGGTGCTGCCGAGATCAAAAACATTCAGTACTTC.

This clonotype was counted many times. V and J are TRBV11-2 and TRBJ2-2; D ambiguous. This CDR3 has 13 amino acids. V lost 2 bases and J lost 2, with 3 bases in between. The germline V gene has CDR1 SGHAT and CDR2 FQNNGV. The CDR3 nucleotides read TGTGCCAGCAGCTTAATAAACACCGGGGAGCTGTTTTTT. It encodes CASSLINTGELFF. Combining the CDR3 with reference TRBV11-2 and TRBJ2-2 gives the whole variable domain EAGVAQSPRYKIIEKRQSVAFWCNPISGHATLYWYQQILGQGPKLLIQFQNNGVVDDSQLPKDRFSAERLKGVDSTLKIQPAKLEDSAVYLCASSLINTGELFFGEGSRLTVL.

This rearrangement joins TRBV4-2 to TRBJ2-1; TRBD1 matches 7 bases. Trimming cost V 2 bases and J 9 bases; bases outside gene matches: 7. From germline, CDR1 is LGHNA and CDR2 YNFKEQ. This CDR3 is 14 amino acids long. The CDR3 region is CASSQLEGAGEQFF. CDR3 nucleotide sequence: TGTGCCAGCAGCCAATTAGAGGGGGCCGGTGAGCAGTTCTTC.

The chain employs TRBV25-1 and TRBJ1-2; D remains ambiguous. V was clipped by 3 bases and J by 4 bases, with 12 bases between them. The germline gives CDR1 MGHDK, CDR2 SYGVNS. The CDR3 runs 14 residues. The CDR3 reads CASSDSPWGYGYTF. In DNA form, the CDR3 reads TGTGCCAGCAGTGATTCACCGTGGGGCTATGGCTACACCTTC.

This clonotype was detected only a few times. The chain links TRBV5-1 to TRBJ2-1; D is perhaps TRBD1 (5 bases). Germline values: CDR1 SGHRS, CDR2 YFSETQ. The CDR3 has 15 residues. V lost 4 bases and J lost 4, with 15 bases in between. The CDR3 protein is CASSRTTSSYNEQFF. Written as DNA, the CDR3 is TGCGCCAGCAGCCGGACAACCTCGTCTTACAATGAGCAGTTCTTC.

There are a few counts of this clonotype. The chain carries TRBV3-1 and TRBJ2-2; D is unclear. Germline assignment: CDR1 LGHDT and CDR2 YNNKEL (reference sequence). The CDR3 extends over 14 amino acids. The V end lost 4 bases, the J end lost 0 bases, and 6 bases lay between the germline ends. The CDR3 nucleotides are TGTGCCAGCAGCCGGAAATCGAACACCGGGGAGCTGTTTTTT. Amino acids: CASSRKSNTGELFF.

This clonotype was detected only a few times. CDR3 sequence reads: CSAREFGTGYQPQHF. In DNA form, the CDR3 reads TGCAGTGCTAGAGAGTTCGGGACAGGGTATCAGCCCCAGCATTTT. This rearrangement joins TRBV20-1 to TRBJ1-5; TRBD1 aligns across 9 bases. J was trimmed by 5 bases and V by 0 bases; bases with no gene match: 5. CDR1 is DFQATT and CDR2 is SNEGSKA in the germline V gene (reference sequence). This CDR3 spans 15 amino acids.

The chain couples TRBV2 to TRBJ2-1; 9 bases align to TRBD1. The CDR3 covers 15 residues. In germline, CDR1 is SNHLY, CDR2 FYNNEI. The ends lost 5 bases at V and 7 bases at J; junction bases unmatched: 9. The chain's CDR3 is CASSTTGGAWNEQFF. Written as DNA, the CDR3 is TGTGCCAGCAGTACCACAGGGGGCGCCTGGAATGAGCAGTTCTTC.

About this clonotype: A much larger clone lies a single base off, so this may be a read error. The J gene is TRBJ2-1, the V gene TRBV6-2 or TRBV6-3; TRBD2 matches at 11 bases. This CDR3 region has 15 residues. Germline CDR1 reads MNHEY; CDR2 reads SVGEGT. In nucleotides, the CDR3 is TGTGCCAGCAGTATAGCGGGAGGGCCCTACAGTGAGCAGTTCTTC. This gives the protein CASSIAGGPYSEQFF.

This clonotype has just a few counts. The chain links TRBV10-3 to TRBJ1-5; D is unresolved. The V end lost 2 bases, the J end lost 3 bases, and 11 bases lay between the germline ends. The CDR3 spans 15 residues. Per germline, CDR1 ENHRY and CDR2 SYGVKD. The CDR3 DNA follows: TGTGCCATCAGTGAGCTTCCCGGAGTCAATCAGCCCCAGCATTTT. It yields the protein CAISELPGVNQPQHF.

This clonotype was found a few times. The rearrangement uses TRBV20-1 and TRBJ2-1; 11 bases agree with TRBD1. The germline gives CDR1 DFQATT, CDR2 SNEGSKA (reference sequence). The J segment lost 4 bases and the V segment lost 3 bases, leaving 5 bases of the junction unmatched. CDR3 length: 15 residues. CDR3 loop: CSASPGQGEYNEQFF. The CDR3 nucleotides are TGCAGTGCTAGCCCGGGACAGGGGGAATACAATGAGCAGTTCTTC.

The chain uses TRBV19 and TRBJ1-1, with D possibly matching TRBD1 (6 bases). Germline assignment: CDR1 LNHDA and CDR2 SQIVND (reference sequence). V shed 2 bases and J shed 5 bases, with 9 bases lying between them. This CDR3 is built from 13 residues. This CDR3 reads CASSITRGTEAFF. In DNA form, the CDR3 reads TGTGCCAGTAGTATAACCAGGGGAACTGAAGCTTTCTTT.

V gene TRBV15 combines with J gene TRBJ2-7, with D perhaps matching TRBD2 (6 bases). The CDR3 is 14 amino acids. Germline-derived CDR1 and CDR2 are LNHNV and YYDKDF (reference sequence). Trimming shortened V by 3 bases and J by 5 bases, and 14 bases separated the two germline ends. DNA of the CDR3: TGTGCCACCAGCAGTGTCGGGGGTAGGGACGAGCAGTACTTC. It encodes CATSSVGGRDEQYF.

This clonotype was counted ten times or more. V usage is TRBV12-3 or TRBV12-4 and J usage is TRBJ2-7, with TRBD1 as a possible D gene (6 bases). This CDR3 is built from 14 residues. The V gene lost 5 bases and the J gene lost 1 base, with 12 bases spanning the gap. The CDR3 DNA sequence: TGTGCCAGCAGTGAACAGGGCAGTTCCTACGAGCAGTACTTC. As protein: CASSEQGSSYEQYF.

The J gene is TRBJ1-1, the V gene TRBV28; D is ambiguous. Trimming shortened V by 10 bases and J by 6 bases, and 12 bases separated the two germline ends. From germline, CDR1 is MDHEN and CDR2 SYDVKM. The CDR3 extends over 11 amino acids. Here the CDR3 DNA reads TGTGCCACCCGGTGGGTGTCTGAAGCTTTCTTT. Translated: CATRWVSEAFF.

Many counts were recorded for this clonotype. The V and J genes are TRBV7-9 and TRBJ2-7; D is unresolved. The CDR3 runs to 14 residues. Germline CDR1 reads SEHNR; CDR2 reads FQNEAQ (reference sequence). Between the trimmed V and J ends, which lost 1 base and 2 bases, there was a span of 9 bases. The CDR3 DNA is TGTGCCAGCAGCTTAGGGACGGCCGCCTACGAGCAGTACTTC. This translates into CASSLGTAAYEQYF.